Listed below are T cell receptor beta chains from one sample, sequenced in a study of beta chain features in type 1 diabetes. Clones were sequenced by immunoSEQ multiplex PCR, and TCRdb holds only the in-frame ones, with some missing. The sample lists more than 300,000 clones; roughly 8.8% were seen once. The sequenced sample consisted of central memory CD4+ T cells from blood. These TCRs come from a man younger than 45 with type 1 diabetes. CDR3s include the opening cysteine and the closing phenylalanine or tryptophan.

V: TRBV7-2
CDR3: CASSIDAGDETQYF

V: TRBV6-6
CDR3: CASSYSGSENSPLHF

V: TRBV4-3
CDR3: CASSQDFRRAGAFF

V: TRBV5-4
CDR3: CASSQDETGDQPQHF

V: TRBV29-1
CDR3: CSVEPPGSNTGELFF

V: TRBV7-9
CDR3: CASSLSGGPLLEQFF

V: TRBV7-2
CDR3: CASSFLRGTNNEQFF

V: TRBV30
CDR3: CAWSGTGFDGYTF

V: TRBV7-8
CDR3: CASSRDSETQYF

V: TRBV21-1
CDR3: CASPTTTYGYTF

V: TRBV11-2
CDR3: CASSLGASGGYEQYF

V: TRBV5-1
CDR3: CASSHYPPNLASSYNEQFF

V: TRBV10-3
CDR3: CAISDPSTSGQETQYF

V: TRBV28
CDR3: CASRTPGQGRYEQYF

V: TRBV7-6
CDR3: CASSLVAGTDTQYF

V: TRBV6-6
CDR3: CASRQLTGDEQYF

V: TRBV27
CDR3: CASSPQVGTGNTEAFF

V: TRBV7-9
CDR3: CASSLGGTISPLHF

V: TRBV6-6
CDR3: CASTNRGWMNTEAFF

V: TRBV6-1
CDR3: CASYSRAGGTDTQYF

V: TRBV18
CDR3: CASSPSPNTEAFF

V: TRBV6-5
CDR3: CASSTGEGYGYTF

V: TRBV10-3
CDR3: CAISESGTSWGYTF

V: TRBV19
CDR3: CASSDGSGANVLTF

V: TRBV27
CDR3: CASSLKAGGAGYGYTF

V: TRBV6-5
CDR3: CASSPAINYEQYF

V: TRBV12-2
CDR3: CASRLATVNTEAFF

V: TRBV21-1
CDR3: CAPGGTDEQYF